What follows are 6 T cell receptor beta chains derived from one specimen sequenced in a study of CD8 T cells in Susac syndrome. RNA, at about 0.45 to 1 ug, was reverse transcribed with random hexamers. TCRdb fed the immunoSEQ multiplex PCR reads into MiXCR, producing one record per CDR3 protein. The sample shows about 160,000 distinct CDR3 sequences, just over 90% of them seen only once. The sequencing sample was made of CD4+ T cells from PBMCs. These receptors originate from a human donor in good health.

This chain connects TRBV28 to TRBJ1-2; D is unresolved. Trimming stripped 3 bases from V and 0 bases from J, with 5 bases between. Germline loops: CDR1 MDHEN, CDR2 SYDVKM. This CDR3 comprises 13 residues. The CDR3 reads CASSLVTNYGYTF. DNA for the CDR3: TGTGCCAGCAGTTTGGTCACTAACTATGGCTACACCTTC.

The chain has TRBV5-1 and TRBJ2-5; TRBD1 might be the D (6 bases). From germline, CDR1 is SGHRS and CDR2 YFSETQ. V was trimmed by 4 bases and J by 5 bases, leaving 12 bases between them. This CDR3 contains 13 residues. The CDR3 spells CASSPQGWETQYF. CDR3 sequence (DNA): TGCGCCAGCAGCCCCCAGGGGTGGGAGACCCAGTACTTC.

The chain combines TRBV13 with TRBJ2-7; D is tentatively TRBD1 or TRBD2 (5 bases each). CDR3 length: 14 residues. From germline, CDR1 is PRHDT and CDR2 FYEKMQ (reference sequence). Between the trimmed V and J ends, which lost 5 bases and 2 bases, there was a span of 13 bases. This CDR3 is CASSVGDDTYEQYF. The CDR3 region has the DNA TGTGCCAGCAGCGTTGGGGACGATACCTACGAGCAGTACTTC.

The chain joins TRBV5-1 to TRBJ2-5; 11 nucleotides line up with TRBD1. Germline trimming cut 4 bases from V and 5 bases from J; bases unmatched to any gene: 1. Per germline, CDR1 SGHRS and CDR2 YFSETQ. This CDR3 contains 13 residues. In DNA form, the CDR3 reads TGCGCCAGCAGCGGGACAGGGGGGGAGACCCAGTACTTC. The encoded protein is CASSGTGGETQYF.

CDR3 DNA: TGTGCCAGCAGCCCCAACTCAGGGGGGTCATTGAATGAGCAGTTCTTC. Encoded protein: CASSPNSGGSLNEQFF. V is TRBV7-3 and J is TRBJ2-1; the D gene is possibly TRBD1 (7 bases). This CDR3 is 16 amino acids long. The ends were cut back, 5 bases at V and 7 bases at J, with 21 bases in the middle. Germline lookup yields CDR1 SGHTA and CDR2 FQGTGA.

This clonotype occurred once. The chain has TRBV20-1 and TRBJ2-2; D uncertain. Germline V CDR1 and CDR2: DFQATT, SNEGSKA (reference sequence). The CDR3 is 14 amino acids. V shed 3 bases and J shed 2 bases, with 10 bases lying between them. CDR3 coding DNA: TGCAGTGCTAGCTTGAGCGCCAACACCGGGGAGCTGTTTTTT. Its translation: CSASLSANTGELFF.